The 26 T cell receptor beta chains listed next were all sequenced from one sample in a study of blood T cell repertoires in COVID-19. Sequencing used immunoSEQ multiplex PCR; TCRdb keeps in-frame clones, though not all of them. Of approximately 110,000 clones listed, roughly four fifths were seen once; the top ten hold approximately 5.9%. Sequenced input: peripheral blood. These receptors were taken from a man at least 80 years old with COVID-19, enrolled during active disease.

V is TRBV9 and J is TRBJ1-1, with 7 bases fitting TRBD1. The J segment lost 3 bases and the V segment lost 4 bases, leaving 18 bases of the junction unmatched. Germline lookup yields CDR1 SGDLS and CDR2 YYNGEE. This CDR3 contains 18 residues. The CDR3 sequence: CASSSPYEKGAWDTEAFF. The CDR3 nucleotides read TGTGCCAGCAGCTCCCCATACGAAAAGGGGGCGTGGGACACTGAAGCTTTCTTT.

There are a few counts of this clone. The V and J genes are TRBV15 and TRBJ1-1, with TRBD1 as a possible D gene (6 bases). The CDR3 contains 12 residues. V gave up 3 bases and J gave up 4 bases, with 6 bases separating them. Looked up from germline, CDR1 is LNHNV and CDR2 is YYDKDF (reference sequence). CDR3 bases: TGTGCCACCAGCAGGACAGGCACTGAAGCTTTCTTT. Translation gives CATSRTGTEAFF. The full variable domain, rest sourced from reference TRBV15 and TRBJ1-1, is DAMVIQNPRYQVTQFGKPVTLSCSQTLNHNVMYWYQQKSSQAPKLLFHYYDKDFNNEADTPDNFQSRRPNTSFCFLDIRSPGLGDTAMYLCATSRTGTEAFFGQGTRLTVV.

The V and J genes are TRBV6-2 or TRBV6-3 and TRBJ1-2; 7 positions match TRBD1. Germline V gene data show CDR1 as MNHEY and CDR2 as SVGEGT. The CDR3 has 13 residues. Trimming took 5 bases from V and 4 from J; bases not matched to a gene: 4. The CDR3 DNA is TGTGCCAGCAGTAATGACAGGGTCTATGGCTACACCTTC. It yields the protein CASSNDRVYGYTF.

The chain recombines TRBV10-1 with TRBJ1-6, with TRBD1 identical over 9 bases. The CDR3 sequence is 14 residues long. Germline assignment: CDR1 WNHNN and CDR2 SYGVQD (reference sequence). With V trimmed by 6 bases and J by 8 bases, 5 bases remained unmatched. CDR3 sequence: CASSLDRGDSPLHF. CDR3 DNA sequence: TGCGCCAGCAGCTTGGACAGGGGCGATTCACCCCTCCACTTT.

The chain uses TRBV28 and TRBJ2-7, with 8 bases fitting TRBD1. The CDR3 is 13 amino acids. The trim removed 8 bases at V and 4 bases at J, leaving 7 bases unmatched. Per germline, CDR1 MDHEN and CDR2 SYDVKM. The CDR3 DNA reads as TGTGCCAGCCTCGGGACAGGCCCTTACGAGCAGTACTTC. This translates into CASLGTGPYEQYF.

The chain carries TRBV27 and TRBJ2-2; 8 nucleotides match TRBD1. V lost 6 bases to trimming and J lost 7 bases; unmatched junction nucleotides: 13. Germline V gene data show CDR1 as MNHEY and CDR2 as SMNVEV (reference sequence). The CDR3 totals 16 residues. The CDR3 DNA reads TGTGCCAGCAGCCCTCTCCGACAGGGGTCAAGCGGGGAGCTGTTTTTT. Protein product: CASSPLRQGSSGELFF.

V is TRBV5-1 and J is TRBJ2-7; 8 nucleotides agree with TRBD2. V was pared by 0 bases and J by 2 bases, with 7 bases of the junction left unmatched. There are 16 residues in the CDR3. Germline loops: CDR1 SGHRS, CDR2 YFSETQ. The CDR3, as DNA: TGCGCCAGCAGCTTGGAAGGAACTAGCGGCACCTACGAGCAGTACTTC. Translating gives CASSLEGTSGTYEQYF. Drawing the rest from reference TRBV5-1 and TRBJ2-7, the complete variable domain is KAGVTQTPRYLIKTRGQQVTLSCSPISGHRSVSWYQQTPGQGLQFLFEYFSETQRNKGNFPGRFSGRQFSNSRSEMNVSTLELGDSALYLCASSLEGTSGTYEQYFGPGTRLTVT.

A single count supports this clone. The J gene is TRBJ1-6, the V gene TRBV7-6; weak D call: TRBD1 (6 bases). V dropped 5 bases and J dropped 5 bases, with 13 bases sitting between them. There are 15 residues in the CDR3. Germline CDR1 SGHVS, CDR2 FNYEAQ. The CDR3: CASSMGTPDNSPLHF. CDR3 DNA: TGTGCCAGCAGCATGGGGACACCGGATAATTCACCCCTCCACTTT. The entire variable domain, with the rest obtained from reference TRBV7-6 and TRBJ1-6, is as follows: GAGVSQSPRYKVTKRGQDVALRCDPISGHVSLYWYRQALGQGPEFLTYFNYEAQQDKSGLPNDRFSAERPEGSISTLTIQRTEQRDSAMYRCASSMGTPDNSPLHFGNGTRLTVT.

The chain couples TRBV7-3 to TRBJ1-5; D not resolved. The CDR3 extends over 15 amino acids. V was cut by 3 bases and J by 0 bases, with 9 bases left in between. Germline loops: CDR1 SGHTA, CDR2 FQGTGA. CDR3 in amino acids: CASSFYSTSNQPQHF. The CDR3 coding sequence is TGTGCCAGCAGCTTTTACAGTACTAGCAATCAGCCCCAGCATTTT.

The CDR3: CASSFDRGRDGYTF. The CDR3 region has the DNA TGTGCCAGCAGCTTTGACAGGGGGAGGGATGGCTACACCTTC. The chain employs TRBV7-9 and TRBJ1-2; 9 nucleotides align to TRBD1. Germline V CDR1 and CDR2: SEHNR, FQNEAQ (reference sequence). CDR3 length: 14 amino acids. The junction had 5 bases not matched to a gene; V was cut back by 3 bases and J by 6 bases.

Remarks on this clone: The germline gene is not matched at one end of the junction; a read error may be the cause. J is TRBJ2-3 and V is TRBV29-1; D is undetermined. Germline lookup yields CDR1 SQVTM and CDR2 ANQGSEA. The CDR3 extends over 11 amino acids. CDR3 in amino acids: CSLGGADTQYF. CDR3 in DNA: TGTAGCTTAGGCGGCGCAGATACGCAGTATTTT.

This clone was counted a few times. The gene calls are TRBV28 and TRBJ1-4; 9 nucleotides agree with TRBD1. From germline, CDR1 is MDHEN and CDR2 SYDVKM. This CDR3 has 13 residues. V lost 10 bases, J lost 8 bases, and 8 bases stayed unmatched. In nucleotides, the CDR3 is TGTGCCATCCACAGGGGGCAGGGGGAAAAACTGTTTTTT. Residues: CAIHRGQGEKLFF.

The chain recombines TRBV9 with TRBJ2-7; D may be TRBD2 (6 bases). This CDR3 is built from 13 residues. The V and J ends lost 3 bases and 5 bases respectively, with 12 bases between them. CDR1 and CDR2 (germline): SGDLS, YYNGEE. CDR3 residues: CASSGSWGDEQYF. CDR3 in DNA: TGTGCCAGCAGCGGTAGTTGGGGGGACGAGCAGTACTTC.

This chain uses TRBV4-2 with TRBJ2-1; tentatively, D is TRBD2 (6 bases). In germline, CDR1 is LGHNA, CDR2 YNFKEQ. Trimming stripped 0 bases from V and 10 bases from J, with 16 bases between. The CDR3 totals 15 residues. CDR3 sequence reads: CASSQETGRGWEQFF. As DNA, the CDR3 is TGTGCCAGCAGCCAAGAGACCGGGCGGGGATGGGAGCAGTTCTTC.

This sequence joins TRBV10-3 and TRBJ1-4; 7 bases line up with TRBD1. V lost 4 bases and J lost 4; bases outside the gene matches: 6. Germline CDR1 ENHRY, CDR2 SYGVKD. This CDR3 comprises 15 residues. The CDR3 is CAISAIDRDNEKLFF. CDR3 nucleotides: TGTGCCATCAGTGCAATCGACAGGGATAATGAAAAACTGTTTTTT.

The rearrangement joins TRBV13 to TRBJ2-7; TRBD2 agrees at 9 bases. CDR1 PRHDT and CDR2 FYEKMQ come from the germline V gene (reference sequence). V gave up 5 bases and J gave up 3 bases; unmatched junction bases: 5. The CDR3 totals 14 residues. The CDR3 reads CASSTGTSSYEQYF. CDR3 in DNA: TGTGCCAGCAGCACCGGGACTAGCAGCTACGAGCAGTACTTC.

This chain connects TRBV5-1 to TRBJ1-4, with 7 nucleotides matching TRBD1. CDR1 and CDR2 (germline): SGHRS, YFSETQ. The CDR3 loop spans 15 amino acids. With 3 bases clipped from V and 4 bases from J, the junction kept 6 bases outside the gene matches. CDR3 bases: TGCGCCAGCAGCTCCAGTCACAGGGGTAATGAAAAACTGTTTTTT. Translation: CASSSSHRGNEKLFF.

The J gene is TRBJ2-1, the V gene TRBV30; TRBD2 matches 10 bases. Germline V gene lookup returns CDR1 GTSNPN and CDR2 SVGIG (reference sequence). The CDR3 is made up of 21 amino acids. V dropped 3 bases and J dropped 3; count of bases not matched to a gene: 23. The CDR3 nucleotides are TGTGCCTGGAGGACGGCTCATCAAGAGAGCGGGAGGGCCTCTGGCTACAATGAGCAGTTCTTC. This codes for CAWRTAHQESGRASGYNEQFF.

A single count supports this clone. This sequence joins TRBV5-1 and TRBJ2-3, with 11 bases that match TRBD1. Losses at the gene ends were 8 bases for V and 6 bases for J; bases not matched to a gene: 8. The CDR3 is made up of 14 amino acids. Germline CDR1 is SGHRS and CDR2 is YFSETQ. In DNA, the CDR3 is TGCGCCAGTGGATTGGGACAGGGGGGCGATACGCAGTATTTT. Translation gives CASGLGQGGDTQYF.

The CDR3 nucleotides read TGTGCCACCAGTGCTCTTGGGGGGAAGCAGTACTTC. It specifies CATSALGGKQYF. V gene TRBV24-1 combines with J gene TRBJ2-7; tentative D call: TRBD2 (6 bases). This CDR3 has 12 amino acids. Trimming removed 5 bases from V and 8 bases from J, with 12 bases in between. Germline assignment: CDR1 KGHDR and CDR2 SFDVKD.

In this sample, this clone turned up once. This chain joins TRBV9 and TRBJ2-3, with D uncertain. The CDR3 is made up of 11 amino acids. Germline lookup yields CDR1 SGDLS and CDR2 YYNGEE. V was pared by 3 bases and J by 4 bases, with 3 bases between. CDR3 sequence reads: CASSAADTQYF. The CDR3 DNA sequence: TGTGCCAGCAGCGCGGCAGATACGCAGTATTTT.

This chain uses TRBV4-2 with TRBJ2-1; 16 bases match TRBD2. V gave up 0 bases and J gave up 10 bases; unmatched junction bases: 3. Germline V gene data show CDR1 as LGHNA and CDR2 as YNFKEQ. This CDR3 spans 16 amino acids. As DNA, the CDR3 is TGTGCCAGCAGCCAAGATGGGACTAGCGGGGGGGTGGAGCAGTTCTTC. The encoded protein is CASSQDGTSGGVEQFF.

The chain has TRBV6-2 or TRBV6-3 and TRBJ1-6; 7 positions agree with TRBD1. With 4 bases clipped from V and 9 bases from J, the junction kept 12 bases outside the gene matches. CDR1 and CDR2 from the germline V gene are MNHEY and SVGEGT. The CDR3 is 16 residues long. Written as DNA, the CDR3 is TGTGCCAGCAGTTTCCGGGACAGCCGCCGGCCTTCACCCCTCCACTTT. Protein sequence: CASSFRDSRRPSPLHF.

V is TRBV13 and J is TRBJ2-1, with a tentative D call TRBD2 (6 bases). This CDR3 comprises 14 residues. V lost 2 bases and J 10 bases, leaving 15 bases between the germline ends. Germline CDR1 PRHDT, CDR2 FYEKMQ (reference sequence). CDR3 amino acids: CASSLRGLPGEQFF. CDR3 bases: TGTGCCAGCAGCTTAAGGGGACTCCCCGGGGAGCAGTTCTTC.

This clone was seen a few times. The rearrangement uses TRBV6-5 and TRBJ2-7; 8 bases are a match to TRBD2. Germline CDR1 is MNHEY and CDR2 is SVGAGI. Unmatched junction bases numbered 7, after V lost 6 bases and J lost 3 bases. The CDR3 extends over 14 amino acids. The CDR3 here is CASRRPGLGYEQYF. The CDR3 DNA follows: TGTGCCAGCAGACGTCCGGGACTAGGCTACGAGCAGTACTTC.

The chain carries TRBV2 and TRBJ2-3; D gene unclear. Germline CDR1 is SNHLY and CDR2 is FYNNEI. V lost 7 bases and J lost 4, with 15 bases in between. The CDR3 loop spans 14 amino acids. The CDR3 sequence: CASKPLVIADTQYF. CDR3 in DNA: TGTGCCAGCAAACCCCTAGTTATTGCAGATACGCAGTATTTT. The variable domain in full, completed from reference TRBV2 and TRBJ2-3, reads EPEVTQTPSHQVTQMGQEVILRCVPISNHLYFYWYRQILGQKVEFLVSFYNNEISEKSEIFDDQFSVERPDGSNFTLKIRSTKLEDSAMYFCASKPLVIADTQYFGPGTRLTVL.